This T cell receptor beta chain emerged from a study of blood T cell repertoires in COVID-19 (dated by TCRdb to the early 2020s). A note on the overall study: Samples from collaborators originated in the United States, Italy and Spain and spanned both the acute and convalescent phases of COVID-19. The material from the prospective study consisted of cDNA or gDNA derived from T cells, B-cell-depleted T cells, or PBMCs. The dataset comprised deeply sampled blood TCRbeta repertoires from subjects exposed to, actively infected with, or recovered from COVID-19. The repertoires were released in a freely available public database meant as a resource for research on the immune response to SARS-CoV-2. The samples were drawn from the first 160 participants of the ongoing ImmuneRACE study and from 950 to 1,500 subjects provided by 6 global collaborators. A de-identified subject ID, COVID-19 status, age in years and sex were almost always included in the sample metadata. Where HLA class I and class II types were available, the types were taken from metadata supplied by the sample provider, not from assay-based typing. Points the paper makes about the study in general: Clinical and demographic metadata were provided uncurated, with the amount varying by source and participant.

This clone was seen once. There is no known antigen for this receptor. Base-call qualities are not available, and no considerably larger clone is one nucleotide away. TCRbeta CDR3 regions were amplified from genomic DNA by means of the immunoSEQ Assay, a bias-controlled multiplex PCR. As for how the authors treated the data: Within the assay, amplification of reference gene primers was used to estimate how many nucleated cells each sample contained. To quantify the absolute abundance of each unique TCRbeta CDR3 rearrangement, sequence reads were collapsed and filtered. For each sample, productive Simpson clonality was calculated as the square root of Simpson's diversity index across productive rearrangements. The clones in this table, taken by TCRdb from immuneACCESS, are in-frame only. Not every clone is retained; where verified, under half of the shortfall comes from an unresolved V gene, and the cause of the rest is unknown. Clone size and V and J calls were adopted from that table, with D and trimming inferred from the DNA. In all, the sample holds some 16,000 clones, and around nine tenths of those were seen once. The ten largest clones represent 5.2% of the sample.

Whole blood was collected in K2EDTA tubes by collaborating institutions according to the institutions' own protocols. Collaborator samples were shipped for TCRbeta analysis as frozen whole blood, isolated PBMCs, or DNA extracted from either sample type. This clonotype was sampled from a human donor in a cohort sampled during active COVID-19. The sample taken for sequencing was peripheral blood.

The CDR3 in this case is CASSLMGTGTYNEQFF. The DNA sequence is TGTGCCAGCAGCTTAATGGGCACAGGGACCTACAATGAGCAGTTCTTC. The chain couples TRBV7-3 to TRBJ2-1; possibly the D gene is TRBD1, per 6 matching bases. Spanning cysteine to phenylalanine, the CDR3 consists of 16 amino acids. Only the CDR3 region is kept as DNA, spanning 48 bases read in frame from base 1. The germline V gene sets CDR1 to SGHTA and CDR2 to FQGTGA. Relative to germline, V is 1 base shorter and J is 2 bases shorter, with 12 bases between their ends. Reference TRBV7-3 and TRBJ2-1 genes cover what lies past the CDR3, so the full variable domain is GAGVSQTPSNKVTEKGKYVELRCDPISGHTALYWYRQSLGQGPEFLIYFQGTGAADDSGLPNDRFFAVRPEGSVSTLKIQRTERGDSAVYLCASSLMGTGTYNEQFFGPGTRLTVL.